This T cell receptor (beta chain) was sequenced for a study of CD8 T cells in ankylosing spondylitis. Overall study findings and caveats: Fewer than 10 highly homologous variants made up a TCR beta motif that seemed to typify ankylosing spondylitis blood.

From the 5' RACE reads, TCRdb called clonotypes with MiXCR, one entry per CDR3 protein. The sample includes 750,000 to 850,000 distinct CDR3 sequences, 10% to 15% of them seen just once. The germline V and J ends were trimmed by 0 bases and 5 bases, with 11 bases remaining between them. Germline assignment: CDR1 MNHEY and CDR2 SVGEGT. The CDR3 consists of 14 residues. This clonotype has only a few counts. The antigen is unknown. The clonotype comes from a male donor with ankylosing spondylitis. The chain combines TRBV6-2 or TRBV6-3 with TRBJ2-7; no clear D. Sequenced material: blood, either unsorted or a sorted T cell fraction (not recorded which). CDR3 in amino acids: CASSYSRYIHEQYF. The CDR3 DNA reads TGTGCCAGCAGTTACTCGAGATATATTCACGAGCAGTACTTC.